This note documents a single TCR beta chain sequence. Its specificity is unknown. This specimen comes from a study of shared clonotypes between healthy human individuals. Study-wide background: Used for every donor were three CD4 naive, three CD4 memory, two CD8 naive and one CD8 memory plate. Regarding the study as a whole: Relative to memory subsets, naive subsets generally showed larger estimated richness. Investigators expected sequencing depth to affect clonotype sharing among donors.

The repertoire was sequenced with immunoSEQ multiplex PCR; TCRdb's copy has only in-frame clones and lacks some. In the table there are more than 1.2 million clones, approximately 98.5% of which are singletons. The germline gives CDR1 SQVTM, CDR2 ANQGSEA. The CDR3 spans 14 residues. The V gene end was trimmed by 5 bases and the J gene end by 7 bases; junction bases not matched to a gene: 14. This clonotype originated in a young man in good health. The source material was naive CD4+ T cells sorted from blood. Sample subset: CD45RA+ positively selected. The rearrangement joins TRBV29-1 to TRBJ2-7; the match to TRBD1 covers 7 bases. The chain's CDR3 is CSVRTGQPSWEQYF. CDR3 nucleotides: TGCAGCGTTAGGACAGGACAGCCTTCTTGGGAGCAGTACTTC.